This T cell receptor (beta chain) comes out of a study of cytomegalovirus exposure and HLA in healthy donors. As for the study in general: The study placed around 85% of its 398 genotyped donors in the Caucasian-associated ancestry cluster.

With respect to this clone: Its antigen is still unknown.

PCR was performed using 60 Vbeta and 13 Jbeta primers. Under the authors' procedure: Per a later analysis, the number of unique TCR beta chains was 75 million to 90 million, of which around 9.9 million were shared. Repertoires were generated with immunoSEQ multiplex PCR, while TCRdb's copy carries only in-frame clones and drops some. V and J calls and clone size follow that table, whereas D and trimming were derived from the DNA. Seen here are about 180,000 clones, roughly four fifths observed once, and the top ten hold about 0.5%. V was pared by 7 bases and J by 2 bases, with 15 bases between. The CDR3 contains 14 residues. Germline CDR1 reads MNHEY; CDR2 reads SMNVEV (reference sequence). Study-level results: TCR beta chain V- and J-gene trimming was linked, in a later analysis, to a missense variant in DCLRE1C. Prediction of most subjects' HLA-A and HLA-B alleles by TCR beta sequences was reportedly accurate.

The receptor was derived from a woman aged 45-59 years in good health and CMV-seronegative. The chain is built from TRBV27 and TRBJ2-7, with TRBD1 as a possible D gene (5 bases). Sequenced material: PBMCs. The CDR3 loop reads CASIDSPVAYEQYF. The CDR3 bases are TGTGCCAGCATTGACAGTCCTGTTGCCTACGAGCAGTACTTC.